This passage covers 5 T cell receptor beta chains from one sample sequenced in a study of early T cells in non-severe SARS-CoV-2 infection. TCRdb reprocessed the 5' RACE reads with MiXCR, giving one entry per CDR3 protein. This table has some 21,000 distinct CDR3 sequences, more than 4% appearing once. The specimen sequenced was whole blood. The receptors derive from an adult who was a healthcare worker with PCR-confirmed SARS-CoV-2 infection or an uninfected control (not recorded which).

This clonotype was picked up many times. CDR3 DNA: TGTGCCAGCAGTTACTCGCCCGGGATGAACACTGAAGCTTTCTTT. Its protein product is CASSYSPGMNTEAFF. The gene calls are TRBV6-5 and TRBJ1-1; no firm D call. V lost 0 bases, J lost 0 bases, and 8 bases lay in between. Per the germline V gene, CDR1 is MNHEY and CDR2 is SVGAGI. The CDR3 has 15 residues.

In its sample, this clonotype was seen many times. The rearrangement uses TRBV12-3 or TRBV12-4 and TRBJ2-2, with a tentative D call TRBD1 (6 bases). CDR3 size: 16 residues. Trimming removed 5 bases from V and 4 bases from J, with 17 bases in between. The CDR3 region is CASSPQGAVGTGELFF. CDR3 sequence (DNA): TGTGCCAGCAGTCCACAGGGCGCGGTGGGCACCGGGGAGCTGTTTTTT.

This clonotype came up many times. The CDR3 loop is CSVPQGARETQYF. The CDR3 nucleotides read TGCAGCGTTCCTCAGGGGGCGAGAGAGACCCAGTACTTC. The genes are TRBV29-1 and TRBJ2-5, with 8 bases aligning to TRBD1. V trimming: 5 bases; J trimming: 4 bases; junction bases outside the gene matches: 6. Germline assignment: CDR1 SQVTM and CDR2 ANQGSEA. There are 13 residues in the CDR3.

This chain joins TRBV5-6 and TRBJ1-1; 8 bases align to TRBD1. Germline CDR1 SGHDT, CDR2 YYEEEE. The CDR3 is made up of 15 amino acids. J was trimmed by 6 bases and V by 6 bases; bases with no gene match: 13. The DNA for the CDR3 is TGTGCCAGCACCGAACCCGGACAGGGATCGCCTGAAGCTTTCTTT. Translated, it gives CASTEPGQGSPEAFF.

The J gene is TRBJ1-5, the V gene TRBV10-3; TRBD1 is a possible D gene (5 bases). This CDR3 contains 15 residues. The ends were cut back, 3 bases at V and 0 bases at J, with 9 bases in the middle. Germline values: CDR1 ENHRY, CDR2 SYGVKD. The CDR3 bases are TGTGCCATCAGTGACGGGGGGAATAGCAATCAGCCCCAGCATTTT. As protein: CAISDGGNSNQPQHF.